The 28 T cell receptor beta chains below come from one sample, sequenced in a study of cytomegalovirus exposure and HLA in healthy donors. Produced via immunoSEQ multiplex PCR; TCRdb's table is partial and in-frame only. Among 150,000 or so clones, 86% were seen once, and the ten largest hold roughly 3%. Sequenced input: PBMCs. These receptors were taken from a man younger than 35 in good health and CMV-seropositive.

The chain couples TRBV6-5 to TRBJ1-3, with 8 bases lining up with TRBD1. V was clipped by 6 bases and J by 0 bases; unmatched bases: 4. Germline assignment: CDR1 MNHEY and CDR2 SVGAGI. The CDR3 sequence is 15 residues long. The CDR3 DNA reads TGTGCCAGCAGGCCGGACAGGGACTCTGGAAACACCATATATTTT. Protein: CASRPDRDSGNTIYF.

The V call is TRBV10-3, the J call TRBJ1-2, with 7 bases aligning to TRBD1. The CDR3 has 15 residues. V lost 4 bases, J lost 5 bases, and 10 bases stayed unmatched. Germline-derived CDR1 and CDR2 are ENHRY and SYGVKD. For the CDR3, the DNA is TGTGCCATCAGTGGTGGGAAGGGGGCGATTTATGGCTACACCTTC. It is translated as CAISGGKGAIYGYTF.

The genes are TRBV7-2 and TRBJ1-1; D perhaps matches TRBD1 (6 bases). The CDR3 length is 14 residues. With 8 bases removed from V and 1 base from J, the gap between germline ends came to 14 bases. CDR1 is SGHTA and CDR2 is FQGNSA in the germline V gene. The CDR3 DNA is TGTGCCAGCTCCGGCGGGGGGCGGAACACTGAAGCTTTCTTT. Translation: CASSGGGRNTEAFF.

V and J are TRBV7-6 and TRBJ1-1; no reliable D call. The CDR3 contains 14 residues. CDR1 is SGHVS, CDR2 FNYEAQ, per germline. V was pared by 1 base and J by 1 base, with 7 bases between. The CDR3 loop reads CASSLGQENTEAFF. CDR3 DNA: TGTGCCAGCAGCTTAGGGCAGGAGAACACTGAAGCTTTCTTT.

The rearrangement joins TRBV27 to TRBJ2-2; 7 nucleotides agree with TRBD2. V gave up 3 bases and J gave up 5 bases; unmatched junction bases: 6. Germline V gene lookup returns CDR1 MNHEY and CDR2 SMNVEV (reference sequence). The CDR3 is made up of 15 amino acids. CDR3 amino acids: CASSFEAGATGELFF. CDR3 sequence (DNA): TGTGCCAGCAGTTTTGAGGCGGGAGCGACCGGGGAGCTGTTTTTT.

The chain is built from TRBV7-9 and TRBJ1-4, with unresolved D. Germline assignment: CDR1 SEHNR and CDR2 FQNEAQ (reference sequence). V was shortened by 5 bases and J by 7 bases, with 8 bases between the two germline ends. The CDR3 spans 12 residues. CDR3 residues: CASSRLGEKLFF. The CDR3 bases are TGTGCCAGCAGCCGACTTGGTGAAAAACTGTTTTTT.

The chain couples TRBV9 to TRBJ2-5; D not certain. Germline-derived CDR1 and CDR2 are SGDLS and YYNGEE. The V end lost 0 bases, the J end lost 2 bases, and 5 bases lay between the germline ends. The CDR3 length is 13 residues. The CDR3 reads CASSVASQETQYF. The CDR3, as DNA: TGTGCCAGCAGCGTAGCTTCTCAAGAGACCCAGTACTTC.

This chain joins TRBV5-4 and TRBJ1-6; TRBD1 is a possible D gene (5 bases). Germline V lookup: CDR1 SGHNT, CDR2 YYREEE (reference sequence). The CDR3 loop spans 16 amino acids. Trimming took off 3 bases at V and 7 bases at J, with 17 bases between the two ends. CDR3 loop: CASSSGGAGMNSPLHF. Written as DNA, the CDR3 is TGTGCCAGCAGCTCGGGTGGGGCAGGGATGAATTCACCCCTCCACTTT.

This clone was recorded a few times. The rearrangement links TRBV9 to TRBJ1-2; 7 nucleotides line up with TRBD1. The ends lost 7 bases at V and 6 bases at J; junction bases unmatched: 6. The CDR3 has 12 residues. Germline CDR1 reads SGDLS; CDR2 reads YYNGEE. As DNA, the CDR3 is TGTGCCAGCCGCGAGGGGGCGGATGGCTACACCTTC. Translating gives CASREGADGYTF.

This clone was seen a single time. This rearrangement joins TRBV4-3 to TRBJ1-4; 8 nucleotides align to TRBD1. With V trimmed by 3 bases and J by 7 bases, 4 bases remained unmatched. CDR3 length: 14 amino acids. The germline V gene has CDR1 LGHNA and CDR2 YSLEER. In nucleotides, the CDR3 is TGCGCCAGCAGCCAGGGCAGGGGGCCTGAAAAACTGTTTTTT. It is translated as CASSQGRGPEKLFF.

The CDR3 DNA reads TGTGCCAGTAGTATTGGGGCGTTATCCTACAATGAGCAGTTCTTC. Amino acid sequence: CASSIGALSYNEQFF. This chain links TRBV19 with TRBJ2-1, with D tentatively TRBD1 (5 bases). The V end lost 3 bases, the J end lost 1 base, and 10 bases lay between the germline ends. Looked up from germline, CDR1 is LNHDA and CDR2 is SQIVND (reference sequence). The CDR3 sequence is 15 residues long.

This chain uses TRBV28 with TRBJ2-7; tentatively, D is TRBD1 (5 bases). Trimming stripped 2 bases from V and 4 bases from J, with 12 bases between. Germline V lookup: CDR1 MDHEN, CDR2 SYDVKM. CDR3 length equals 14 residues. The CDR3 nucleotides are TGTGCCAGCAGTTTACGGGTTGGGGCATACGAGCAGTACTTC. It yields the protein CASSLRVGAYEQYF.

The CDR3 loop reads CASSPPRSAYEQYF. CDR3 bases: TGTGCCAGCAGCCCCCCCCGTTCCGCCTACGAGCAGTACTTC. This rearrangement joins TRBV7-9 to TRBJ2-7, with D hard to call. Trimming took 5 bases from V and 2 from J, leaving 13 bases between them. The germline V gene has CDR1 SEHNR and CDR2 FQNEAQ (reference sequence). This CDR3 contains 14 residues. Using reference TRBV7-9 and TRBJ2-7 for the parts outside the CDR3, the full variable domain is DTGVSQNPRHKITKRGQNVTFRCDPISEHNRLYWYRQTLGQGPEFLTYFQNEAQLEKSRLLSDRFSAERPKGSFSTLEIQRTEQGDSAMYLCASSPPRSAYEQYFGPGTRLTVT.

V and J are TRBV19 and TRBJ1-1; maybe TRBD1 (5 bases). This CDR3 is 15 amino acids long. CDR1 and CDR2 (germline): LNHDA, SQIVND (reference sequence). V lost 2 bases, J lost 4 bases, and 14 bases lay in between. The CDR3 loop reads CASSISLGLSTEAFF. CDR3 nucleotide sequence: TGTGCCAGTAGTATATCCCTGGGGCTTAGCACTGAAGCTTTCTTT. The whole variable domain, remainder taken from reference TRBV19 and TRBJ1-1, is DGGITQSPKYLFRKEGQNVTLSCEQNLNHDAMYWYRQDPGQGLRLIYYSQIVNDFQKGDIAEGYSVSREKKESFPLTVTSAQKNPTAFYLCASSISLGLSTEAFFGQGTRLTVV.

This chain joins TRBV25-1 and TRBJ2-3; D might be TRBD2 (5 bases). The length of the CDR3 is 16 residues. Germline values: CDR1 MGHDK, CDR2 SYGVNS. The V and J ends lost 1 base and 3 bases respectively, with 14 bases between them. The CDR3 DNA sequence: TGTGCCAGCAGTGAATCACGGGCGGGTGAGACAGATACGCAGTATTTT. Residues: CASSESRAGETDTQYF.

The gene calls are TRBV28 and TRBJ1-5; D not certain. The CDR3 has 17 residues. Germline lookup yields CDR1 MDHEN and CDR2 SYDVKM. Deletions cut 2 bases from V and 1 base from J, with 15 bases between. CDR3 in amino acids: CASSLIFAFGSNQPQHF. CDR3 DNA: TGTGCCAGCAGTTTAATTTTCGCGTTCGGGAGCAATCAGCCCCAGCATTTT.

The chain uses TRBV10-2 and TRBJ1-5, with D possibly being TRBD1 (6 bases). Trimming pared 6 bases from V and 5 bases from J, leaving 14 bases between. CDR1 and CDR2 (germline): WSHSY, SAAADI. The CDR3 has 14 amino acids. In DNA, the CDR3 is TGCGCCAGCAGCAAACAGGGAGACCATCAGCCCCAGCATTTT. The encoded protein is CASSKQGDHQPQHF.

The rearrangement joins TRBV5-4 to TRBJ2-1; 7 nucleotides agree with TRBD2. V trimming: 3 bases; J trimming: 0 bases; junction bases outside the gene matches: 15. Germline assignment: CDR1 SGHNT and CDR2 YYREEE (reference sequence). This CDR3 region has 19 residues. CDR3 loop: CASSYGGGLAGNSYNEQFF. The CDR3 nucleotides are TGTGCCAGCAGCTATGGGGGAGGGTTGGCGGGCAACTCCTACAATGAGCAGTTCTTC.

The V gene is TRBV7-2, the J gene TRBJ2-5; D is possibly TRBD1 (5 bases). CDR3 size: 14 residues. Trimming removed 0 bases at V and 7 bases at J, with 12 bases between. Germline CDR1 reads SGHTA; CDR2 reads FQGNSA. This CDR3 reads CASSLARDGGTQYF. CDR3 in DNA: TGTGCCAGCAGCTTAGCCAGGGATGGCGGGACCCAGTACTTC.

This chain uses TRBV4-3 with TRBJ2-3; D not certain. Trimming removed 0 bases from V and 1 base from J, with 8 bases in between. Germline-derived CDR1 and CDR2 are LGHNA and YSLEER. The CDR3 contains 15 residues. CDR3 loop: CASSQDSFGTDTQYF. CDR3 DNA: TGCGCCAGCAGCCAAGACAGTTTCGGCACAGATACGCAGTATTTT.

With regard to this clone: Because it lacks the conserved phenylalanine or tryptophan at the end, this CDR3 is likely a read error. The DNA is left out, because the CDR3 cannot be placed on it with certainty; the CDR3 is given as TCRdb lists it. CDR3: CASSPRVRDSPVFA. The V gene is TRBV4-1, the J gene TRBJ2-3; TRBD1 was called by the table and not checked on the DNA. Termini included, the CDR3 measures 14 amino acids. Germline V gene sequence: CDR1 MGHRA, CDR2 YSYEKL.

This chain uses TRBV7-2 with TRBJ2-5, with TRBD2 identical over 9 bases. The germline V gene encodes CDR1 SGHTA and CDR2 FQGNSA. With 0 bases clipped from V and 1 base from J, the junction kept 3 bases outside the gene matches. There are 16 residues in the CDR3. The CDR3 is CASSLAAGGFQETQYF. CDR3 in DNA: TGTGCCAGCAGCTTAGCTGCGGGAGGGTTCCAAGAGACCCAGTACTTC.

This rearrangement joins TRBV6-1 to TRBJ1-3, with D perhaps matching TRBD1 (5 bases). The CDR3 covers 15 residues. The germline V and J ends were trimmed by 6 bases and 0 bases, with 12 bases remaining between them. Germline values: CDR1 MNHNS, CDR2 SASEGT. The CDR3 spells CASRDGQTSGNTIYF. The CDR3 nucleotides read TGTGCCAGCAGGGACGGACAAACCTCTGGAAACACCATATATTTT.

A single count supports this clone. In DNA form, the CDR3 reads TGTGCCAGCAGCTTAGGGCAGACAGGGGTCTATGGCTACACCTTC. Translating it yields CASSLGQTGVYGYTF. This chain connects TRBV7-2 to TRBJ1-2; 8 nucleotides align to TRBD1. V shed 1 base and J 4 bases; nucleotides not matched to a gene: 5. This CDR3 region has 15 residues. CDR1 and CDR2 (germline): SGHTA, FQGNSA.

The gene calls are TRBV7-6 and TRBJ1-3, with 9 nucleotides matching TRBD1. The CDR3 totals 14 residues. Trimming took 4 bases from V and 4 from J; bases not matched to a gene: 2. Germline V CDR1 and CDR2: SGHVS, FNYEAQ. The CDR3 DNA is TGTGCCAGCAGCTCACAGGGGGCAGGAAACACCATATATTTT. This sequence encodes CASSSQGAGNTIYF.

The chain combines TRBV7-2 with TRBJ2-2; D unresolved. V lost 1 base to trimming and J lost 0 bases, with 6 bases between them. The V gene's germline CDR1 is SGHTA and CDR2 FQGNSA. This CDR3 region has 15 residues. CDR3 protein: CASSLEPANTGELFF. The CDR3 DNA is TGTGCCAGCAGCTTAGAGCCCGCGAACACCGGGGAGCTGTTTTTT.

The V call is TRBV7-6, the J call TRBJ1-6; possible D gene TRBD1, 5 bases. The germline CDR1 and CDR2 sequences are SGHVS and FNYEAQ. V gave up 1 base and J gave up 6 bases, with 16 bases separating them. The CDR3 extends over 17 amino acids. The CDR3 region is CASSLDRPGGGNSPLHF. The CDR3 nucleotides read TGTGCCAGCAGCTTAGATCGCCCCGGGGGTGGTAATTCACCCCTCCACTTT.

The rearrangement uses TRBV7-2 and TRBJ2-7; tentatively, D is TRBD2 (6 bases). The CDR3 contains 15 residues. CDR1 and CDR2 from the germline V gene are SGHTA and FQGNSA. Trimming shortened V by 2 bases and J by 2 bases, and 13 bases separated the two germline ends. CDR3 DNA: TGTGCCAGCAGCTTAAGGGCTAGCGTTACCTACGAGCAGTACTTC. It is translated as CASSLRASVTYEQYF. Variable domain in full (rest from reference TRBV7-2 and TRBJ2-7): GAGVSQSPSNKVTEKGKDVELRCDPISGHTALYWYRQSLGQGLEFLIYFQGNSAPDKSGLPSDRFSAERTGGSVSTLTIQRTQQEDSAVYLCASSLRASVTYEQYFGPGTRLTVT.